This T cell receptor (beta chain) originates from a study of T-cell memory formation after mild COVID-19 (dated by TCRdb to the early 2020s). Describing the broader study: TCR sequence clusters from the two donors were found to be largely donor specific. The cohort was made up of two young adult volunteers, one female and one male, who were previously healthy. In two donors, T-cell clones that expanded and contracted after mild COVID-19 were followed by sequencing TCRalpha and TCRbeta repertoires longitudinally. Beyond this particular receptor, the publication reports: Balanced CD4/CD8 phenotypes were observed for clones contracting from day 15 to 85, whereas a bias towards CD4+ was observed for a second wave of clones expanding from day 15 to 37. Contracting CD4+ clones were found mainly in CM and EM memory subsets, while CD8+ clones were enriched in EMRA. Some responding clones were detected in pre-infection memory, suggesting pre-existing cross-reactive memory T cells joined the SARS-CoV-2 response. Only a couple of mild cases were covered by the study, and larger cohorts that include severe cases with pre-infection samples were considered necessary. SARS-CoV-2 specificity was not confirmed for the second-wave clones peaking on day 37.

TCRdb records Illumina NovaSeq 6000 as the sequencer. TCRalpha and TCRbeta cDNA libraries were built by 5'RACE with constant-segment primers, adding sample barcodes and unique molecular identifiers. Trizol reagent was used to extract RNA from every sample. Amplification of the libraries took two PCR steps, and the second step added a second sample barcode plus Illumina TruSeq adapters. Sequencing of the libraries was done on an Illumina NovaSeq, producing 2 x 150 bp paired-end reads. The paper's processing steps were these. Reads were demultiplexed and collapsed into UMI-guided consensus sequences with migec v1.2.7. With mixcr v2.1.11, UMI consensuses were aligned to TRA and TRB V and J templates and assembled into clonotypes. Clonotypes were classified as expanded or contracted when called significant by both edgeR and NoisET, with noise models trained on biological replicates. For edgeR calls, a false discovery rate-adjusted p below 0.01 and a log2 fold-change threshold of 1 were applied. PCA with hierarchical clustering of max-normalized trajectories of the 1000 most abundant clonotypes was used as exploratory dynamics analysis. Each responding clone was given a CD4 or CD8 phenotype based on the CD4+ and CD8+ repertoires, which had been sequenced separately. TCRdb reprocessing: public reads trimmed at Q25 with fastp, clones called with MiXCR, in-frame beta chains kept. Every entry covers one CDR3 protein and lists the most common genes and DNA from its rows. The V and J calls, along with clone size, are taken from TCRdb and not from the paper's own processing. Across this sample there are about 100,000 distinct CDR3 sequences, with approximately 12% seen only once. The top ten constitute roughly 40% of the sample.

Ficoll-Paque density gradient centrifugation was used to isolate PBMCs. From its cysteine to its phenylalanine, the CDR3 spans 14 amino acids. Only the CDR3 part of the read is kept: 42 bases, read in frame from the first base. V is clipped by 4 bases and J by 2 bases, and the sequence between their germline boundaries is 10 bases long. The germline V gene gives CDR1 as MNHEY and CDR2 as SVGAGI. Remarks on this clonotype: Its target antigen remains unknown. There are no base qualities to consult, and no much larger clone falls within one base.

The rearrangement combines TRBV6-5 with TRBJ2-3, with TRBD2 perhaps the D gene, on 5 matching bases. The sequence was collected from a young man who had mild COVID-19 (a few samples of this study predate the infection). The sample titles of this study are shuffled in the database, so cell type and time point are left out; the donor was told from shared clones. Sequencing input: PBMCs or a T cell subset sorted from them (not recorded which). The CDR3 amino acid sequence is: CASSSAENTDTQYF. The bases are TGTGCCAGCAGTTCAGCGGAGAACACAGATACGCAGTATTTT.